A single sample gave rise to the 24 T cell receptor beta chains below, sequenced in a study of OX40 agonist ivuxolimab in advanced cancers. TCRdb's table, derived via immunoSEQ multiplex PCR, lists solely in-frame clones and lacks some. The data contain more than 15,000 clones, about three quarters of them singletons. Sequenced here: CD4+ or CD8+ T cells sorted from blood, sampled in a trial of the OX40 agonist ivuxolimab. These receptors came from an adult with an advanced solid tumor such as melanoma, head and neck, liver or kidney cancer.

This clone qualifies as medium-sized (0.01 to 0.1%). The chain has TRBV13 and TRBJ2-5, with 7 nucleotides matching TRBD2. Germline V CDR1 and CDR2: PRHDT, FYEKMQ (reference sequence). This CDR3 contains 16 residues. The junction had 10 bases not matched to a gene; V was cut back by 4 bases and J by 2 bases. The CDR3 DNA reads TGTGCCAGCAGCTCCTTTAAGCGGGGAATACAAGAGACCCAGTACTTC. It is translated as CASSSFKRGIQETQYF.

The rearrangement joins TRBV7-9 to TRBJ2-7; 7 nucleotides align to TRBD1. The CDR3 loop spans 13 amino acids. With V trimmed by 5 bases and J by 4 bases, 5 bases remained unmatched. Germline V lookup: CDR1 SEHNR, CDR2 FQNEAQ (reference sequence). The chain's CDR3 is CASSTGTAYEQYF. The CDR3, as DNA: TGTGCCAGCAGCACCGGGACAGCTTACGAGCAGTACTTC.

The DNA for the CDR3 is TGCGCCAGCAGTGTGGGACAGGGTATCGAGGCTTTCTTT. Translated: CASSVGQGIEAFF. This chain links TRBV10-2 with TRBJ1-1, with TRBD1 identical over 9 bases. The CDR3 extends over 13 amino acids. J was trimmed by 11 bases and V by 4 bases; bases with no gene match: 8. Germline CDR1 is WSHSY and CDR2 is SAAADI.

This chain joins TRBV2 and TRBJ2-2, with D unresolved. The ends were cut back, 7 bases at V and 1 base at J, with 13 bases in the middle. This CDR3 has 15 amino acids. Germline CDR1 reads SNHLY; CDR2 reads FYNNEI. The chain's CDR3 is CASTTSLVNTGELFF. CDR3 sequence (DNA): TGTGCCAGCACAACCAGCCTCGTGAACACCGGGGAGCTGTTTTTT.

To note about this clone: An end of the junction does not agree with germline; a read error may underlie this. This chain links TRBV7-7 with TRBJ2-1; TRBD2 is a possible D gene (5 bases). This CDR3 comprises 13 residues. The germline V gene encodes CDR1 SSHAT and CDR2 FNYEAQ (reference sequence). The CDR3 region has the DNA TGTGCTAGCAGCTTAGCGTTAGACACAGAGCAGTTCTTC. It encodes CASSLALDTEQFF.

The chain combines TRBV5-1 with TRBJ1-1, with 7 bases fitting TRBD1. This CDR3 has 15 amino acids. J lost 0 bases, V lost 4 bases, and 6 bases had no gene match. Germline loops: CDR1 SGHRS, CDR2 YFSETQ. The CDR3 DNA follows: TGCGCCAGCAGCCCACTGGGACAGCTGAACACTGAAGCTTTCTTT. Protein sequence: CASSPLGQLNTEAFF.

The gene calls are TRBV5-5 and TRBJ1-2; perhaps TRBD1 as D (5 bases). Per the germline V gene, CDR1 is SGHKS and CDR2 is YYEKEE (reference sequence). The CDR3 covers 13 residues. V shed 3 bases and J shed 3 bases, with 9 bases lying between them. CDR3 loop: CASSSGTDYGYTF. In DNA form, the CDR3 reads TGTGCCAGCAGCTCAGGGACGGACTATGGCTACACCTTC.

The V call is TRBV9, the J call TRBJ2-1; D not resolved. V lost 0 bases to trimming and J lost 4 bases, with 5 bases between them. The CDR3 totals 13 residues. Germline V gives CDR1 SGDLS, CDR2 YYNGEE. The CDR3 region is CASSVEDYNEQFF. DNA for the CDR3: TGTGCCAGCAGCGTAGAGGATTACAATGAGCAGTTCTTC. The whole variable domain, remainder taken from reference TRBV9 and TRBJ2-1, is DSGVTQTPKHLITATGQRVTLRCSPRSGDLSVYWYQQSLDQGLQFLIQYYNGEERAKGNILERFSAQQFPDLHSELNLSSLELGDSALYFCASSVEDYNEQFFGPGTRLTVL.

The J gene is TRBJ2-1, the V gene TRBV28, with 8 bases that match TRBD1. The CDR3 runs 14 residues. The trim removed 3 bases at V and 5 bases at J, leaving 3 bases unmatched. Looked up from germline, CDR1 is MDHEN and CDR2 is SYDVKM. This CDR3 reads CASSFVDRDNEQFF. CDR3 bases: TGTGCCAGCAGTTTCGTGGACAGGGACAATGAGCAGTTCTTC. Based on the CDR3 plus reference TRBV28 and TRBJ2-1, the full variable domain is DVKVTQSSRYLVKRTGEKVFLECVQDMDHENMFWYRQDPGLGLRLIYFSYDVKMKEKGDIPEGYSVSREKKERFSLILESASTNQTSMYLCASSFVDRDNEQFFGPGTRLTVL.

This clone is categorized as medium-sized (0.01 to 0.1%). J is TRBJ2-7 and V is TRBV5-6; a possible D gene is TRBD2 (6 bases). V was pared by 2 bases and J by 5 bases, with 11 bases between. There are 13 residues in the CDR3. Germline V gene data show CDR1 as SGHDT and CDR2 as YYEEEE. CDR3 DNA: TGTGCCAGCAGCTTTGGGACTTTAGACGAGCAGTACTTC. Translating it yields CASSFGTLDEQYF.

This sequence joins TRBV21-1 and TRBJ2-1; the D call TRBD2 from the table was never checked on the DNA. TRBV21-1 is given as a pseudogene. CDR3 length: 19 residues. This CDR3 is CASHLPPGLATALQNEQFF. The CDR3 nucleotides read TGTGCCAGCCACCTTCCACCGGGACTAGCTACGGCTCTGCAAAATGAGCAGTTCTTC.

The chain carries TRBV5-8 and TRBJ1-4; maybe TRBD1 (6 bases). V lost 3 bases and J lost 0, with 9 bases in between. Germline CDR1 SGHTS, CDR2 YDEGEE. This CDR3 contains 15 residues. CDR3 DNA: TGTGCCAGCAGCTGGGACAATCCAACTAATGAAAAACTGTTTTTT. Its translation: CASSWDNPTNEKLFF.

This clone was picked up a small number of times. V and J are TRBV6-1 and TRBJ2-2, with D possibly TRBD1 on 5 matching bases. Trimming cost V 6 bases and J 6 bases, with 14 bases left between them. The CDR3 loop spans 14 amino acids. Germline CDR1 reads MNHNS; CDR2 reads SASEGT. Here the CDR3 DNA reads TGTGCCAGCAGAGGGGTTTCTGGTGCCGGGGAGCTGTTTTTT. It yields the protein CASRGVSGAGELFF.

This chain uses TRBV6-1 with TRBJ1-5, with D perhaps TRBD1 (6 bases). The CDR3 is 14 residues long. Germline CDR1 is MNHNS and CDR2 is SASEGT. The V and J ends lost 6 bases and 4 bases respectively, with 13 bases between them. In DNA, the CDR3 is TGTGCCAGCAGCAGGGGAGTGGAGAATCAGCCCCAGCATTTT. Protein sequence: CASSRGVENQPQHF.

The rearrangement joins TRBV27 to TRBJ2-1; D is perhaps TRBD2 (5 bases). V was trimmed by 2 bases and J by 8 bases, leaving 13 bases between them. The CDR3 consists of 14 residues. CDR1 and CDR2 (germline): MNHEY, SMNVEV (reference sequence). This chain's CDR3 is CASSLVRGRDEQFF. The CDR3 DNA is TGTGCCAGCAGTTTAGTCCGGGGTCGCGATGAGCAGTTCTTC.

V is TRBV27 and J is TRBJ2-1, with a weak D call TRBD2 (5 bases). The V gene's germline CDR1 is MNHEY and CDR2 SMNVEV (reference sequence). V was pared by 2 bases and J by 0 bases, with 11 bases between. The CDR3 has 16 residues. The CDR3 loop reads CASSLQSGSSYNEQFF. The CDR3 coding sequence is TGTGCCAGCAGTTTACAGAGCGGAAGCTCCTACAATGAGCAGTTCTTC.

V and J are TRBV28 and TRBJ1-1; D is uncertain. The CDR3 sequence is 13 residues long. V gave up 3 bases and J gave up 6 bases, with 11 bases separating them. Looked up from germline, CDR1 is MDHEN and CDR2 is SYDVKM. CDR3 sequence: CASSFGEYAEAFF. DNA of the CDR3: TGTGCCAGCAGTTTCGGAGAATACGCTGAAGCTTTCTTT.

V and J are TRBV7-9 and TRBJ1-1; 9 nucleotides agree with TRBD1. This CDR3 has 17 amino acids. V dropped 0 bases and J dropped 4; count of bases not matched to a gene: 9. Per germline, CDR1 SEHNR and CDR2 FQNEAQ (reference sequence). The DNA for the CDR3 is TGTGCCAGCAGCTTAGCAGGGGGGACAGGGTTTGGCACTGAAGCTTTCTTT. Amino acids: CASSLAGGTGFGTEAFF. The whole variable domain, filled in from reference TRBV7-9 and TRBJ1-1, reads DTGVSQNPRHKITKRGQNVTFRCDPISEHNRLYWYRQTLGQGPEFLTYFQNEAQLEKSRLLSDRFSAERPKGSFSTLEIQRTEQGDSAMYLCASSLAGGTGFGTEAFFGQGTRLTVV.

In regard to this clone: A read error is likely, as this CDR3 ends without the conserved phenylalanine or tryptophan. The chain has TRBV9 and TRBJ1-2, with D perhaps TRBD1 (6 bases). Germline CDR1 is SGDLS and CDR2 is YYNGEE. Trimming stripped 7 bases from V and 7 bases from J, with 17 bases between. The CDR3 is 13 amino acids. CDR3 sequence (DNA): TGTGCCAGCTCTGGGGGGCCATCGCCTGGCTACACCCTC. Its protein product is CASSGGPSPGYTL.

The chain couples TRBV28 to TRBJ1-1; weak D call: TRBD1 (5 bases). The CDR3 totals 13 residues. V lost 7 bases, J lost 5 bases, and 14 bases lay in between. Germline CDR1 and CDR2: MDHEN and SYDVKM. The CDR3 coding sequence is TGTGCCAGCACCTTACGGGAGGGGACTGAAGCTTTCTTT. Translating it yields CASTLREGTEAFF.

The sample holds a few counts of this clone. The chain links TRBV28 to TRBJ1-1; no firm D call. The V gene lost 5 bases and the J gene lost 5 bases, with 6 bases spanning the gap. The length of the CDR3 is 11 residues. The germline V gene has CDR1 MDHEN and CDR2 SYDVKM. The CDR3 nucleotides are TGTGCCAGCAGTCCTGGGACTGAAGCTTTCTTT. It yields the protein CASSPGTEAFF.

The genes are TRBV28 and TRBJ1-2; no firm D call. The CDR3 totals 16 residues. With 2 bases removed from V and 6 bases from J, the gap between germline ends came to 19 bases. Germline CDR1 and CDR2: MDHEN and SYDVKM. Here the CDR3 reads CASSLVGRYFSDGYTF. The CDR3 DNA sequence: TGTGCCAGCAGTTTAGTAGGGAGGTACTTTTCGGATGGCTACACCTTC.

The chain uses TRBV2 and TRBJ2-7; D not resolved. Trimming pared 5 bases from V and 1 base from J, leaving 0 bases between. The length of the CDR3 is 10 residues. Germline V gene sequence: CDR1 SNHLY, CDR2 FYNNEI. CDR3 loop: CASSSYEQYF. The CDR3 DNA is TGTGCCAGCAGTTCCTACGAGCAGTACTTC.

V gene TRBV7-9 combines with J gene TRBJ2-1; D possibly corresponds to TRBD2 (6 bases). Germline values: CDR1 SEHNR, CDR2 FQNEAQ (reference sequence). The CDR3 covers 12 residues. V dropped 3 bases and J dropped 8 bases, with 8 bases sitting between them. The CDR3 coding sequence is TGTGCCAGCAGCTTGGGGGAGGATGAGCAGTTCTTC. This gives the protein CASSLGEDEQFF.